These 7 T cell receptor beta chains share one sample of origin, sequenced in a study of blood T cell repertoires in COVID-19. Sequenced by immunoSEQ multiplex PCR; TCRdb stores in-frame clones only, minus some. The sample yields over 200,000 clones, 89% seen once. Sequenced: peripheral blood. These receptors were obtained from a man aged 60-69 years who had recovered from COVID-19.

The chain is built from TRBV2 and TRBJ1-3; D is perhaps TRBD1 (5 bases). There are 13 residues in the CDR3. Trimming cost V 8 bases and J 4 bases, with 12 bases left between them. The germline CDR1 and CDR2 sequences are SNHLY and FYNNEI. The CDR3 coding sequence is TGTGCCAGCGGGGCGGGAAGAGGAAACACCATATATTTT. This encodes CASGAGRGNTIYF.

The V call is TRBV29-1, the J call TRBJ1-2, with a tentative D call TRBD1 (6 bases). Germline V gives CDR1 SQVTM, CDR2 ANQGSEA. V was shortened by 0 bases and J by 4 bases, with 15 bases between the two germline ends. The CDR3 has 15 residues. The CDR3 nucleotides are TGCAGCGTTGAAGATATTACAGGGAGGGGCTATGGCTACACCTTC. Translating gives CSVEDITGRGYGYTF.

CDR3 sequence: CASNRRGGTDTQYF. The CDR3 bases are TGTGCCAGCAACCGCCGGGGGGGCACAGATACGCAGTATTTT. The V and J genes are TRBV7-2 and TRBJ2-3, with TRBD2 matching over 7 bases. V lost 7 bases, J lost 1 base, and 5 bases stayed unmatched. Germline V lookup: CDR1 SGHTA, CDR2 FQGNSA. The CDR3 contains 14 residues. Together with reference TRBV7-2 and TRBJ2-3, the CDR3 gives the full variable domain: GAGVSQSPSNKVTEKGKDVELRCDPISGHTALYWYRQSLGQGLEFLIYFQGNSAPDKSGLPSDRFSAERTGGSVSTLTIQRTQQEDSAVYLCASNRRGGTDTQYFGPGTRLTVL.

The chain combines TRBV7-2 with TRBJ2-5; 14 bases align to TRBD2. The CDR3 covers 16 residues. J was trimmed by 4 bases and V by 4 bases; bases with no gene match: 5. Germline V gene sequence: CDR1 SGHTA, CDR2 FQGNSA. The CDR3 loop reads CASSSTGTSGRETQYF. In DNA form, the CDR3 reads TGTGCCAGCAGCTCCACCGGGACTAGCGGGAGAGAGACCCAGTACTTC.

This chain uses TRBV19 with TRBJ2-2, with TRBD1 matching 7 bases. The germline CDR1 and CDR2 sequences are LNHDA and SQIVND (reference sequence). The CDR3 totals 14 residues. V gave up 9 bases and J gave up 7 bases; unmatched junction bases: 11. The CDR3 reads CASHRDRSIGELFF. CDR3 coding DNA: TGTGCCAGCCACCGGGACAGATCCATCGGGGAGCTGTTTTTT.

The chain couples TRBV5-1 to TRBJ2-7; TRBD2 is a possible D gene (6 bases). Per the germline V gene, CDR1 is SGHRS and CDR2 is YFSETQ. CDR3 length: 13 residues. Trimming shortened V by 1 base and J by 3 bases, and 8 bases separated the two germline ends. CDR3 residues: CASSLMGGYEQYF. The CDR3 region has the DNA TGCGCCAGCAGCTTGATGGGGGGCTACGAGCAGTACTTC. The full variable domain, completed using reference TRBV5-1 and TRBJ2-7, is KAGVTQTPRYLIKTRGQQVTLSCSPISGHRSVSWYQQTPGQGLQFLFEYFSETQRNKGNFPGRFSGRQFSNSRSEMNVSTLELGDSALYLCASSLMGGYEQYFGPGTRLTVT.

J is TRBJ1-1 and V is TRBV4-3; 9 bases are shared with TRBD1. V dropped 0 bases and J dropped 10; count of bases not matched to a gene: 9. There are 15 residues in the CDR3. CDR1 is LGHNA, CDR2 YSLEER, per germline. CDR3 coding DNA: TGCGCCAGCAGCCAAGATCCAGGGACAGGGATTGGAGCTTTCTTT. Residues: CASSQDPGTGIGAFF.